The 30 T cell receptor beta chains below come from one sample, sequenced in a study of blood T cell repertoires in COVID-19. Produced via immunoSEQ multiplex PCR; TCRdb's table is partial and in-frame only. The sample includes 200,000 or so clones, 85% to 90% of them seen just once. The sample consisted of PBMCs or T cells enriched from blood (not recorded which). The source of these receptors is a woman aged 35 to 49 with acute COVID-19.

The table lists this clone with a few counts. The CDR3 DNA reads TGTGCCAGCAGCTTAGGCGCACCGGAGGCAGGGGGCTACGAGCAGTACTTC. This gives the protein CASSLGAPEAGGYEQYF. The chain carries TRBV7-6 and TRBJ2-7; 7 bases line up with TRBD1. In germline, CDR1 is SGHVS, CDR2 FNYEAQ. Unmatched junction bases numbered 12, after V lost 1 base and J lost 3 bases. This CDR3 is 17 amino acids long.

This chain joins TRBV18 and TRBJ2-7; D ambiguous. The germline gives CDR1 KGHSH, CDR2 LQKENI. The CDR3 contains 15 residues. Trimming took 2 bases from V and 2 from J, leaving 13 bases between them. The CDR3 loop reads CASSPGAGSPYEQYF. CDR3 coding DNA: TGTGCCAGCTCACCAGGTGCAGGCTCCCCCTACGAGCAGTACTTC.

The V gene is TRBV19, the J gene TRBJ2-7, with TRBD1 identical over 7 bases. The CDR3 sequence is 14 residues long. Germline V gene sequence: CDR1 LNHDA, CDR2 SQIVND (reference sequence). V was clipped by 0 bases and J by 1 base; unmatched bases: 0. CDR3: CASSIDRGSYEQYF. CDR3 nucleotide sequence: TGTGCCAGTAGTATAGACAGGGGGTCCTACGAGCAGTACTTC.

This chain uses TRBV7-9 with TRBJ1-2, with 9 bases matching TRBD1. V lost 5 bases to trimming and J lost 8 bases; unmatched junction nucleotides: 15. The CDR3 runs to 16 residues. Germline V gene data show CDR1 as SEHNR and CDR2 as FQNEAQ (reference sequence). The CDR3 loop reads CASSRAVDRGQGGYTF. The DNA of the CDR3 is TGTGCCAGCAGCCGAGCGGTGGACAGGGGACAGGGAGGCTACACCTTC.

V is TRBV3-1 (or the pseudogene TRBV3-2) and J is TRBJ1-2, with D perhaps matching TRBD1 (5 bases). Trimming cost V 0 bases and J 4 bases, with 12 bases left between them. The CDR3 has 15 residues. Germline CDR1 is LGHDT and CDR2 is YNNKEL (reference sequence). The CDR3 is CASSQELGRAYGYTF. CDR3 coding DNA: TGTGCCAGCAGCCAAGAATTGGGCAGGGCCTATGGCTACACCTTC.

V gene TRBV27 combines with J gene TRBJ1-2; maybe TRBD1 (6 bases). The CDR3 length is 12 residues. Germline V gene lookup returns CDR1 MNHEY and CDR2 SMNVEV (reference sequence). V lost 5 bases and J 11 bases, leaving 15 bases between the germline ends. The CDR3 protein is CASSRVGTPYTF. The CDR3, as DNA: TGTGCCAGCAGTCGGGTCGGGACACCTTACACCTTC.

This rearrangement joins TRBV7-3 to TRBJ2-3; possible D gene TRBD2, 5 bases. Trimming stripped 5 bases from V and 1 base from J, with 7 bases between. The CDR3 contains 13 residues. Looked up from germline, CDR1 is SGHTA and CDR2 is FQGTGA. The chain's CDR3 is CASSLEGTDTQYF. The CDR3 DNA follows: TGTGCCAGCAGCCTGGAGGGCACAGATACGCAGTATTTT. Looking up the rest from reference TRBV7-3 and TRBJ2-3 gives the full variable domain: GAGVSQTPSNKVTEKGKYVELRCDPISGHTALYWYRQSLGQGPEFLIYFQGTGAADDSGLPNDRFFAVRPEGSVSTLKIQRTERGDSAVYLCASSLEGTDTQYFGPGTRLTVL.

The rearrangement uses TRBV19 and TRBJ1-5; D gene uncertain. This CDR3 contains 15 residues. Germline V gene lookup returns CDR1 LNHDA and CDR2 SQIVND (reference sequence). Between the trimmed V and J ends, which lost 10 bases and 1 base, there was a span of 17 bases. This CDR3 is CATLENPMSNQPQHF. As DNA, the CDR3 is TGTGCCACCCTCGAGAATCCAATGAGCAATCAGCCCCAGCATTTT. The full variable domain, completed using reference TRBV19 and TRBJ1-5, is DGGITQSPKYLFRKEGQNVTLSCEQNLNHDAMYWYRQDPGQGLRLIYYSQIVNDFQKGDIAEGYSVSREKKESFPLTVTSAQKNPTAFYLCATLENPMSNQPQHFGDGTRLSIL.

This clone was observed a few times. The V gene is TRBV5-6, the J gene TRBJ1-5; D not certain. Germline-derived CDR1 and CDR2 are SGHDT and YYEEEE. The CDR3 sequence is 15 residues long. V dropped 0 bases and J dropped 0 bases, with 7 bases sitting between them. This CDR3 reads CASSLAEISNQPQHF. CDR3 sequence (DNA): TGTGCCAGCAGCTTGGCCGAGATTAGCAATCAGCCCCAGCATTTT.

In its sample, this clone was seen once. The chain links TRBV7-9 to TRBJ1-5, with 10 bases aligning to TRBD1. The V gene's germline CDR1 is SEHNR and CDR2 FQNEAQ (reference sequence). This CDR3 has 16 residues. The junction had 9 bases not matched to a gene; V was cut back by 1 base and J by 9 bases. The CDR3: CASSLGSGTGDWPQHF. The CDR3 DNA follows: TGTGCCAGCAGCTTAGGGTCCGGGACAGGGGACTGGCCCCAGCATTTT.

This rearrangement joins TRBV3-1 (or the pseudogene TRBV3-2) to TRBJ2-3; 8 bases line up with TRBD2. Germline trimming cut 2 bases from V and 1 base from J; bases unmatched to any gene: 5. This CDR3 region has 16 residues. The germline gives CDR1 LGHDT, CDR2 YNNKEL (reference sequence). DNA for the CDR3: TGTGCCAGCAGCCAAAATAGCGGGGCGGGCACAGATACGCAGTATTTT. It codes for CASSQNSGAGTDTQYF.

This clone was seen once. The rearrangement links TRBV27 to TRBJ1-2; D call uncertain. V lost 1 base and J 2 bases, leaving 5 bases between the germline ends. The V gene's germline CDR1 is MNHEY and CDR2 SMNVEV (reference sequence). The CDR3 is 13 residues long. The DNA of the CDR3 is TGTGCCAGCAGTTTATTTCAGAACTATGGCTACACCTTC. Protein: CASSLFQNYGYTF.

The rearrangement uses TRBV30 and TRBJ2-1; 10 positions match TRBD1. V trimming: 5 bases; J trimming: 6 bases; junction bases outside the gene matches: 4. The CDR3 spans 13 residues. Germline CDR1 is GTSNPN and CDR2 is SVGIG (reference sequence). The CDR3 loop reads CAWGTGAGNEQFF. In DNA form, the CDR3 reads TGTGCCTGGGGGACAGGGGCAGGCAATGAGCAGTTCTTC.

The genes are TRBV21-1 and TRBJ2-7; the DNA was not compared with TRBD2, the D call given in the table. TRBV21-1 is a pseudogene. The CDR3 extends over 14 amino acids. In DNA, the CDR3 is TGTGCCAGCAGCTCGGGACTAGCTGAGTACGAGCAGTACTTC. Its translation: CASSSGLAEYEQYF.

The V gene is TRBV7-6, the J gene TRBJ2-5, with D tentatively TRBD2 (6 bases). V was cut by 5 bases and J by 2 bases, with 15 bases left in between. CDR1 and CDR2 (germline): SGHVS, FNYEAQ. CDR3 length: 15 amino acids. CDR3 loop: CASSLGRGEQETQYF. CDR3 nucleotides: TGTGCCAGCAGCCTGGGGCGGGGCGAACAAGAGACCCAGTACTTC.

This sequence joins TRBV6-5 and TRBJ1-1, with 10 bases aligning to TRBD1. This CDR3 spans 15 amino acids. Per germline, CDR1 MNHEY and CDR2 SVGAGI. Trimming removed 7 bases from V and 3 bases from J; junction bases left unmatched: 8. As DNA, the CDR3 is TGTGCCAGCAAGAGGGACAGGGGAAGGGACACTGAAGCTTTCTTT. Residues: CASKRDRGRDTEAFF.

This clone was detected only once. The chain has TRBV7-9 and TRBJ1-5, with TRBD1 identical over 9 bases. CDR1 and CDR2 from the germline V gene are SEHNR and FQNEAQ (reference sequence). The CDR3 consists of 15 residues. The V gene end was trimmed by 5 bases and the J gene end by 1 base; junction bases not matched to a gene: 3. In DNA form, the CDR3 reads TGTGCCAGCAGCCGGGGGACAGGGAGCAATCAGCCCCAGCATTTT. It translates to CASSRGTGSNQPQHF.

For this clone: The junction departs from the called germline gene at one end, perhaps through a read error. The gene calls are TRBV12-3 or TRBV12-4 and TRBJ2-1; possibly TRBD2 for D (6 bases). The CDR3 extends over 11 amino acids. The CDR3 protein is CASSSSVNPLF. CDR3 DNA sequence: TGTGCCAGCAGTTCTAGCGTCAACCCACTCTTC.

In its sample, this clone was seen once. J is TRBJ2-6 and V is TRBV5-1; D perhaps matches TRBD1 (7 bases). CDR1 and CDR2 (germline): SGHRS, YFSETQ. The CDR3 consists of 16 residues. The V gene lost 1 base and the J gene lost 4 bases, with 12 bases spanning the gap. CDR3 sequence (DNA): TGCGCCAGCAGCTTGAGGCAGGGGGGCGGGGCCAACGTCCTGACTTTC. This encodes CASSLRQGGGANVLTF.

This clone is a singleton in its sample. The chain recombines TRBV7-2 with TRBJ2-3; TRBD1 matches 8 bases. The CDR3 has 14 residues. CDR1 is SGHTA, CDR2 FQGNSA, per germline. V lost 5 bases and J lost 3; bases outside the gene matches: 4. The CDR3 is CASSLGQGTDTQYF. The CDR3, as DNA: TGTGCCAGCAGCCTTGGACAGGGAACAGATACGCAGTATTTT.

The chain combines TRBV7-2 with TRBJ2-5, with TRBD2 identical over 14 bases. V lost 4 bases, J lost 5 bases, and 6 bases stayed unmatched. The germline V gene encodes CDR1 SGHTA and CDR2 FQGNSA. The CDR3 runs 16 residues. The CDR3 bases are TGTGCCAGCAGCTCCGGGACTAGCGGGAGCGGCGAGACCCAGTACTTC. It yields the protein CASSSGTSGSGETQYF.

The chain joins TRBV9 to TRBJ2-7; 7 positions match TRBD1. The V and J ends lost 7 bases and 0 bases, in that order; junction bases with no gene match: 7. The CDR3 covers 14 residues. From germline, CDR1 is SGDLS and CDR2 YYNGEE. For the CDR3, the DNA is TGTGCCAGCGGCCCGGGACAGTCCTCCTACGAGCAGTACTTC. Translation: CASGPGQSSYEQYF.

This clone was seen only once. CDR3 coding DNA: TGTGCCAGCAGCAAAGTTCCAGCGGGGGGCCTAGATACGCAGTATTTT. This sequence encodes CASSKVPAGGLDTQYF. The gene calls are TRBV21-1 and TRBJ2-3; the table's D gene call, TRBD2, was not cross checked with the DNA. TRBV21-1 represents a pseudogene. The length of the CDR3 is 16 residues.

The chain combines TRBV12-3 or TRBV12-4 with TRBJ1-4; a weak D match, TRBD1 (6 bases). The CDR3 covers 13 residues. V gave up 8 bases and J gave up 6 bases, with 13 bases separating them. Written as DNA, the CDR3 is TGTGCCAGCCGGGACACCGGCTATGAAAAACTGTTTTTT. Protein product: CASRDTGYEKLFF.

The chain employs TRBV12-3 or TRBV12-4 and TRBJ1-2, with a possible D match to TRBD1 (6 bases). The CDR3 runs 12 residues. Between the trimmed V and J ends, which lost 6 bases and 4 bases, there was a span of 9 bases. CDR3 sequence (DNA): TGTGCCAGCAGGGGGGCGAGCTATGGCTACACCTTC. Protein: CASRGASYGYTF.

The chain employs TRBV6-5 and TRBJ2-1; possibly TRBD2 for D (6 bases). The CDR3 sequence is 15 residues long. The germline V gene has CDR1 MNHEY and CDR2 SVGAGI. The germline V and J ends were trimmed by 6 bases and 4 bases, with 16 bases remaining between them. The CDR3 DNA is TGTGCCAGCAGGGGATCGACTAGAATTTACAATGAGCAGTTCTTC. Its protein product is CASRGSTRIYNEQFF.

V usage is TRBV7-2 and J usage is TRBJ2-7, with D possibly being TRBD2 (5 bases). The germline V gene has CDR1 SGHTA and CDR2 FQGNSA. This CDR3 is 15 amino acids long. V was shortened by 7 bases and J by 2 bases, with 18 bases between the two germline ends. CDR3 protein: CASTPSGTLAYEQYF. The CDR3 nucleotides are TGTGCCAGCACTCCCTCGGGTACACTAGCCTACGAGCAGTACTTC.

The chain employs TRBV7-8 and TRBJ2-2; the match to TRBD2 covers 14 bases. There are 17 residues in the CDR3. Trimming took 5 bases from V and 1 from J; bases not matched to a gene: 3. Per germline, CDR1 SGHVS and CDR2 FQNEAQ. The CDR3 sequence is CASSVGLAGGNTGELFF. Written as DNA, the CDR3 is TGTGCCAGCAGCGTAGGACTAGCGGGAGGGAACACCGGGGAGCTGTTTTTT.

V is TRBV9 and J is TRBJ2-7; 9 bases match TRBD2. V dropped 2 bases and J dropped 2; count of bases not matched to a gene: 8. In germline, CDR1 is SGDLS, CDR2 YYNGEE. This CDR3 has 16 residues. CDR3 loop: CASSVHAGGPTYEQYF. CDR3 coding DNA: TGTGCCAGCAGCGTGCATGCGGGGGGGCCCACCTACGAGCAGTACTTC.

The chain employs TRBV9 and TRBJ2-5; 9 bases line up with TRBD2. The CDR3 is 15 residues long. From germline, CDR1 is SGDLS and CDR2 YYNGEE. The ends lost 2 bases at V and 0 bases at J; junction bases unmatched: 2. The DNA for the CDR3 is TGTGCCAGCAGCGTCTCTAGCGGGGACCAAGAGACCCAGTACTTC. The encoded protein is CASSVSSGDQETQYF.